This T cell receptor (beta chain) was captured by sequencing in a study of blood T cell repertoires in COVID-19. Per the authors' pipeline: Reference gene primer amplification in the assay estimated nucleated cell counts. TCRdb's table, derived via immunoSEQ multiplex PCR, lists solely in-frame clones and lacks some. That table is the source of V, J and clone size, and D and trimming were worked out from the DNA. The sample contains fewer than 350,000 clones, about nine tenths of which appear only once. The sequenced sample consisted of PBMCs or T cells enriched from blood (not recorded which). The TCR originated in a man in his 60s who had recovered from COVID-19.

CDR3 nucleotides: TGTGCCAGCAGCCAAACAGGGGGTACGATTCAGCCCCAGCATTTT. Amino acids: CASSQTGGTIQPQHF. This chain links TRBV3-1 (or the pseudogene TRBV3-2) with TRBJ1-5, with 8 bases identical to TRBD1. Trimming took 2 bases from V and 6 from J; bases not matched to a gene: 6. Per germline, CDR1 LGHDT and CDR2 YNNKEL (reference sequence). This CDR3 has 15 amino acids.